The next 6 T cell receptor beta chains were all read from a single sample in a study of blood T cells in healthy people across ages. Using a J-beta primer mix together with a sample-barcoded 5' primer, a second PCR was run for roughly 7 to 11 cycles. TCRdb processed the 5' RACE reads anew with MiXCR; each CDR3 protein has one entry. The sample includes roughly 1.5 million distinct CDR3 sequences, roughly 43% of them seen just once. The sequenced sample consisted of blood. The receptors were sampled from a young woman in good health.

The V call is TRBV20-1, the J call TRBJ2-3; TRBD1 aligns across 8 bases. The V gene's germline CDR1 is DFQATT and CDR2 SNEGSKA (reference sequence). The CDR3 is made up of 14 amino acids. After removal of 1 base from V and 4 bases from J, the junction contained 4 bases not matched to a gene. CDR3 residues: CSARGTGLADTQYF. The CDR3 DNA is TGCAGTGCTAGAGGGACAGGGCTCGCAGATACGCAGTATTTT.

The CDR3, as DNA: TGTGCCAGCTCACAACAAGTTACGGGACGGAACTATGGCTACACCTTC. Its protein is CASSQQVTGRNYGYTF. The chain uses TRBV18 and TRBJ1-2; TRBD1 might be the D (5 bases). Trimming stripped 4 bases from V and 2 bases from J, with 17 bases between. Germline V gives CDR1 KGHSH, CDR2 LQKENI. The CDR3 consists of 16 residues.

The table lists this clonotype with a few counts. The chain uses TRBV6-2 or TRBV6-3 and TRBJ2-1; 7 bases map to TRBD1. The V gene end was trimmed by 3 bases and the J gene end by 4 bases; junction bases not matched to a gene: 24. The germline V gene has CDR1 MNHEY and CDR2 SVGEGT. The CDR3 is 21 residues long. Written as DNA, the CDR3 is TGTGCCAGCAGTTATCGCCTTGATATTCTCAGCATTGGACAGGCGTACAATGAGCAGTTCTTC. Its translation: CASSYRLDILSIGQAYNEQFF.

The rearrangement links TRBV29-1 to TRBJ2-1; D may be TRBD1 (5 bases). The CDR3 is 14 residues long. In germline, CDR1 is SQVTM, CDR2 ANQGSEA. The V end was cut by 7 bases, the J end by 0 bases, with 13 bases between. In DNA form, the CDR3 reads TGCAGCGGTAACAGGTTGAGCTCCTACAATGAGCAGTTCTTC. Residues: CSGNRLSSYNEQFF.

The CDR3 DNA reads as TGCGCCAGCAGGGTGCTATTTAACTATGGCTACACCTTC. Translated: CASRVLFNYGYTF. J is TRBJ1-2 and V is TRBV5-1, with D hard to call. The CDR3 consists of 13 residues. Trimming cost V 5 bases and J 1 base, with 9 bases left between them. CDR1 is SGHRS and CDR2 is YFSETQ in the germline V gene. The whole variable domain, remainder taken from reference TRBV5-1 and TRBJ1-2, is KAGVTQTPRYLIKTRGQQVTLSCSPISGHRSVSWYQQTPGQGLQFLFEYFSETQRNKGNFPGRFSGRQFSNSRSEMNVSTLELGDSALYLCASRVLFNYGYTFGSGTRLTVV.

V gene TRBV11-2 combines with J gene TRBJ2-1; 11 nucleotides match TRBD2. CDR3 length: 14 residues. Trimming removed 3 bases from V and 7 bases from J; junction bases left unmatched: 2. Germline CDR1 SGHAT, CDR2 FQNNGV. The CDR3 spells CASSLIAGGNEQFF. The CDR3 DNA reads TGTGCCAGCAGCTTGATAGCGGGAGGGAATGAGCAGTTCTTC.